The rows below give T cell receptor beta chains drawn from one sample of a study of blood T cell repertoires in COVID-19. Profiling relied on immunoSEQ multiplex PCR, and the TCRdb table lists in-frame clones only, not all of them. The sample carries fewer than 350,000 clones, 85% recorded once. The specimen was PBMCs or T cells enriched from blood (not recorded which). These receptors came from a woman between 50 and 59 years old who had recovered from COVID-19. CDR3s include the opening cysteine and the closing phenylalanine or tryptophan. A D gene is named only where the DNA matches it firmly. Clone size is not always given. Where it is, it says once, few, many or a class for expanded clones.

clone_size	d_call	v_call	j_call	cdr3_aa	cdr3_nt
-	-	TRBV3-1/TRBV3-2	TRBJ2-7	CASSETTDTDEQYF	TGTGCCAGCAGCGAAACGACAGACACGGACGAGCAGTACTTC
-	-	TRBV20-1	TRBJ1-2	CSADNIYGYTF	TGCAGTGCTGATAACATCTATGGCTACACCTTC
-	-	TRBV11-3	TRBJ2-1	CASSPSRGNEQFF	TGTGCCAGCAGCCCCTCGCGGGGCAATGAGCAGTTCTTC
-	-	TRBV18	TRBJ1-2	CASSPSSNRIQYGYTF	TGTGCCAGCTCACCTTCATCGAATAGGATACAGTATGGCTACACCTTC
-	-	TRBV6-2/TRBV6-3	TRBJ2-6	CASSYTGPSGANVLTF	TGTGCCAGCAGTTATACAGGGCCCTCTGGGGCCAACGTCCTGACTTTC
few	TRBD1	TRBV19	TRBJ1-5	CASSISGTGSNQPQHF	TGTGCCAGTAGTATATCCGGGACAGGTAGCAATCAGCCCCAGCATTTT
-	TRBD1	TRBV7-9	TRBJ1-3	CASSLREGAAGNTIYF	TGTGCCAGCAGCCTAAGAGAGGGGGCGGCTGGAAACACCATATATTTT
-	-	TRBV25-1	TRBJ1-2	CASSESNRPFYGYTF	TGTGCCAGCAGTGAATCTAACAGACCCTTCTATGGCTACACCTTC
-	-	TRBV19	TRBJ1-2	CASSTRGGRGYGYTF	TGTGCCAGTAGTACCCGAGGGGGTAGGGGCTATGGCTACACCTTC
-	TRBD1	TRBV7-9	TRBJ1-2	CASSSSQGAGFGYTF	TGTGCCAGCAGCTCATCACAGGGGGCCGGATTTGGCTACACCTTC
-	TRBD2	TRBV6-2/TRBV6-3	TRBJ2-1	CASSYSSGGYNEQFF	TGTGCCAGCAGTTACTCGAGCGGGGGGTACAATGAGCAGTTCTTC
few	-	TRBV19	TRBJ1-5	CASSIRTEGNQPQHF	TGTGCCAGTAGTATAAGGACGGAGGGGAATCAGCCCCAGCATTTT
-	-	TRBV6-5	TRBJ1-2	CASSYSGSRGYGYTF	TGTGCCAGCAGTTACTCGGGCAGTCGCGGGTATGGCTACACCTTC
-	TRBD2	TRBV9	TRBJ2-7	CASSVGRGSSYEQYF	TGTGCCAGCAGCGTAGGCCGCGGGAGCTCCTACGAGCAGTACTTC
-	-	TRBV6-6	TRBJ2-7	CASRDGQGGNEQYF	TGTGCCAGCAGAGATGGGCAGGGAGGTAACGAGCAGTACTTC
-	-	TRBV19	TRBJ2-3	CASSTPGIGGSTTTDTQYF	TGTGCCAGTAGTACCCCCGGGATTGGCGGGTCCACCACCACAGATACGCAGTATTTT
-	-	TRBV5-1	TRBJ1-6	CASSLVAGVQNSPLHF	TGCGCCAGCAGCTTGGTGGCAGGGGTACAGAATTCACCCCTCCACTTT
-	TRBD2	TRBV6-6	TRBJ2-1	CASSRLAGENEQFF	TGTGCCAGCAGTCGACTAGCGGGGGAGAATGAGCAGTTCTTC
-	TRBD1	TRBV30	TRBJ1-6	CAWSGGTALSYNSPLHF	TGTGCCTGGAGTGGGGGGACAGCCCTCTCCTATAATTCACCCCTCCACTTT
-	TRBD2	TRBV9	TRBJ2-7	CASSVAPSGAYEQYF	TGTGCCAGCAGCGTAGCCCCTAGCGGGGCCTACGAGCAGTACTTC
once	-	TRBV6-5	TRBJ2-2	CASSYFPDRSTGELFF	TGTGCCAGCAGTTACTTTCCAGACAGGAGCACCGGGGAGCTGTTTTTT
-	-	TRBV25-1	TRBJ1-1	CASSNRRENTEAFF	TGTGCCAGCAGCAACAGGCGGGAGAACACTGAAGCTTTCTTT
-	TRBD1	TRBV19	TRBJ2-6	CASTVGQGANSGANVLTF	TGTGCCAGTACCGTCGGACAGGGGGCAAATTCTGGGGCCAACGTCCTGACTTTC
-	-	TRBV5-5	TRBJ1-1	CASSLSYTEAFF	TGTGCCAGCAGCTTGTCCTACACTGAAGCTTTCTTT
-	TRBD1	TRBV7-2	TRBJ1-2	CASSFGTGTYGYTF	TGTGCCAGCAGCTTTGGGACAGGGACCTATGGCTACACCTTC
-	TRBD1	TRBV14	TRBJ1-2	CASSQNRGHYGYTF	TGTGCCAGCAGCCAAAACAGGGGGCACTATGGCTACACCTTC
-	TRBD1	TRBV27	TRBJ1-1	CASSSTPGTGAGDTEAFF	TGTGCCAGCAGTTCTACACCCGGGACAGGGGCGGGCGATACTGAAGCTTTCTTT
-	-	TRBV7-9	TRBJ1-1	CASSDSHSNTEAFF	TGTGCCAGCAGCGACAGCCATTCGAACACTGAAGCTTTCTTT
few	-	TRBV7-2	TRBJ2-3	CASSTPSADTQYF	TGTGCCAGCAGCACGCCCTCGGCAGATACGCAGTATTTT
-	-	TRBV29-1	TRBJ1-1	CSVAPGALF	-
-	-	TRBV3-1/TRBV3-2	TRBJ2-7	CASSGTWAGAQHEQYF	TGTGCCAGCAGCGGAACCTGGGCAGGGGCCCAACACGAGCAGTACTTC
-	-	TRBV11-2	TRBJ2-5	CASSLGGPETQYF	TGTGCCAGCAGCTTAGGAGGGCCGGAGACCCAGTACTTC
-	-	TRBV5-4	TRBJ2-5	CASSGGLTQETQYF	TGTGCCAGCAGCGGAGGACTGACTCAAGAGACCCAGTACTTC
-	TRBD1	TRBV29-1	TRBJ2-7	CSAGGQGIHEQYF	TGCAGCGCCGGGGGACAGGGGATTCACGAGCAGTACTTC
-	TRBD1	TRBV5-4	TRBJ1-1	CASSLQGAVEAFF	TGTGCCAGCAGCTTACAGGGGGCGGTTGAAGCTTTCTTT
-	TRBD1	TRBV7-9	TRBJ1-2	CASSLADRAYGYTF	TGTGCCAGCAGCTTAGCGGACAGGGCGTATGGCTACACCTTC
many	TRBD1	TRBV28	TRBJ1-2	CAAGDSNYGYTF	TGTGCCGCAGGGGACAGTAACTATGGCTACACCTTC
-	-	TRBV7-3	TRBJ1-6	CASSLNGGRGNSPLHF	TGTGCCAGCAGCTTAAACGGGGGGCGCGGGAATTCACCCCTCCACTTT
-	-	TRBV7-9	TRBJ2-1	CASSLGGQNEQFF	TGTGCCAGCAGCTTAGGGGGCCAGAATGAGCAGTTCTTC
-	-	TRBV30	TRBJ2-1	CAWSAVAEWGGQFF	TGTGCCTGGAGTGCGGTAGCGGAGTGGGGTGGGCAGTTCTTC
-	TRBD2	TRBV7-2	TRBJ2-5	CASSLSGGAQETQYF	TGTGCCAGCAGCCTCAGCGGGGGGGCCCAGGAGACCCAGTACTTC
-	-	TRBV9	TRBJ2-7	CASSLNSGEQYF	TGTGCCAGCAGCCTTAATTCGGGGGAGCAGTACTTC
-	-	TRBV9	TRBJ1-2	CASSVGGPGGIYGYTF	TGTGCCAGCAGCGTAGGAGGACCGGGGGGTATATATGGCTACACCTTC
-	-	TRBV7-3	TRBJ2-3	CASSVSRGADTQYF	TGTGCCAGCAGCGTATCCAGGGGGGCAGATACGCAGTATTTT
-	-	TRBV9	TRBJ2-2	CASSSGVTGELFF	TGTGCCAGCTCCTCAGGGGTGACCGGGGAGCTGTTTTTT
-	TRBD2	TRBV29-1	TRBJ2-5	CSVDYPGLAGDATQYF	TGCAGCGTTGATTATCCGGGACTAGCGGGGGATGCGACCCAGTACTTC
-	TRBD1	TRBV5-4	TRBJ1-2	CASSLGGDRGTYGYTF	TGTGCCAGCAGCTTGGGTGGAGACAGGGGGACCTATGGCTACACCTTC
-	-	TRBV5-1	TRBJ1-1	CASSLIGAVNTEAFF	TGCGCCAGCAGCTTGATAGGGGCGGTGAACACTGAAGCTTTCTTT
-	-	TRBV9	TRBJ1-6	CASSPLAGDKNSPLHF	TGTGCCAGCAGCCCTTTAGCAGGGGACAAAAATTCACCCCTCCACTTT
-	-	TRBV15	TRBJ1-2	CATSRSGSNGYTF	TGTGCCACCAGCAGATCCGGGAGCAATGGCTACACCTTC
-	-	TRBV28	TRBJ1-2	CASSYGGIVYGYTF	TGTGCCAGCAGCTACGGAGGGATAGTCTATGGCTACACCTTC
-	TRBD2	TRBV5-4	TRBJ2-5	CASSLGLAGGETQYF	TGTGCCAGCAGCCTGGGACTAGCGGGAGGAGAGACCCAGTACTTC
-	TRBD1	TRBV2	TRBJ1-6	CASKRGQGGNSPLHF	TGTGCCAGCAAGAGGGGGCAGGGAGGAAATTCACCCCTCCACTTT